This T cell receptor beta chain emerged from a study of blood T cell repertoires in COVID-19. The method was immunoSEQ multiplex PCR; TCRdb's version includes in-frame clones alone and lacks a portion of them. The profile shows approximately 260,000 clones, about 80% of them singletons. Assignments of participants to cohorts depended upon their own reported clinical history. This clone was counted only a few times. V was shortened by 5 bases and J by 4 bases, with 16 bases between the two germline ends. Germline V lookup: CDR1 LNHDA, CDR2 SQIVND (reference sequence). This CDR3 comprises 15 residues. The sample taken for sequencing was PBMCs or T cells enriched from blood (not recorded which). J is TRBJ2-3 and V is TRBV19, with D perhaps TRBD2 (6 bases). The clonotype originates from a man between 45 and 60 years old who had recovered from COVID-19. As DNA, the CDR3 is TGTGCCAGTAGTGATGGGGCGGGGCGACCAGATACGCAGTATTTT. It codes for CASSDGAGRPDTQYF.